This T cell receptor beta chain was documented in a study of control samples from healthy donors and cancer patients (dated by TCRdb to 2018 to 2020). From its cysteine to its valine, the CDR3 spans 13 amino acids. The read is trimmed to its CDR3 DNA, 39 bases read in frame from base 1. For CDR1 and CDR2, the germline V gene lists SGHRS and YFSETQ. The junction carries 8 bases between V and J, which are trimmed by 2 bases and 2 bases respectively. The library was generated by the immunoSEQ multiplex PCR assay. TCRdb mirrors the immuneACCESS table, restricted to in-frame sequences. Some clones are absent from its copies; in checked studies, under half trace to an unresolved V gene, and the reason for the others is unknown. For this sample the table gives under 150,000 clones, of which about 93% were detected only once. Jointly, the top ten make up roughly 2.6% of the sample. Regarding this clone: The target of this receptor is not known. Base quality data are lacking; no much larger clone is found one base away.

This clonotype was sampled from a man aged 30-40 years in good health. Sequencing was carried out using blood. The receptor chain draws on TRBV5-1 and TRBJ2-7; the D call could be TRBD1 or TRBD2, with each sharing 5 bases. At the DNA level, the sequence is TGCGCCAGCAGCTTTAGGGACCCCTACGAGCAGTACGTC. This yields the protein CASSFRDPYEQYV.